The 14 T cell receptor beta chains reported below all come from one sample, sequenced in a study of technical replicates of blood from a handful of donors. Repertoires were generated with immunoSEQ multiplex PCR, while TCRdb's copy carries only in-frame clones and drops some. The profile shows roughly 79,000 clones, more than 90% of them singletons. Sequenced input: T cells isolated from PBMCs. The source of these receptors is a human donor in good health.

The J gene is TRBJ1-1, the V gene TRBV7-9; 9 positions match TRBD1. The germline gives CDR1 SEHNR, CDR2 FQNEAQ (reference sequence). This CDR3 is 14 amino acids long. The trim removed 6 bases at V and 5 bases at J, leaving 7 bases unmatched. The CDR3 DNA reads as TGTGCCAGCAGTTCACAGGGGGCTAGAACTGAAGCTTTCTTT. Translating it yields CASSSQGARTEAFF.

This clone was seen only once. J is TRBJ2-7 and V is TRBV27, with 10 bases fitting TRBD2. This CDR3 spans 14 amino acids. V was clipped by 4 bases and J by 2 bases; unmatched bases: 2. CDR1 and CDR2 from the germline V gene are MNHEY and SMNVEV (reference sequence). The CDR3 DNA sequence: TGTGCCAGCAGTTCTAGCGGGAGAGCCTACGAGCAGTACTTC. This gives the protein CASSSSGRAYEQYF.

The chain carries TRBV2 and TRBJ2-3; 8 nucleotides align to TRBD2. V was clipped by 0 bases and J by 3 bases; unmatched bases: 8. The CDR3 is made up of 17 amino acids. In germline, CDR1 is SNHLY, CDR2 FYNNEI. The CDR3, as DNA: TGTGCCAGCAGTGAAGCGGACGGGGGGGATTCTACAGATACGCAGTATTTT. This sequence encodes CASSEADGGDSTDTQYF.

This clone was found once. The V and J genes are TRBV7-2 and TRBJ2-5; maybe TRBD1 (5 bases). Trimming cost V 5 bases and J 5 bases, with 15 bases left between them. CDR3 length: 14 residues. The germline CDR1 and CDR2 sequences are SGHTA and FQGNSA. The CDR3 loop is CASSLFWGKETQYF. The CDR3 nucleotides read TGTGCCAGCAGCCTCTTTTGGGGCAAGGAGACCCAGTACTTC.

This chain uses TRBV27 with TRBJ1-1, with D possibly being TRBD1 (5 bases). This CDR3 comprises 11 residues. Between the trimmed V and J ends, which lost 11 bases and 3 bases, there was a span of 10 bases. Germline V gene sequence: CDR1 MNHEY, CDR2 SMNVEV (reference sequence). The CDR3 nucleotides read TGTGCCGTCGGGGGATACACTGAAGCTTTCTTT. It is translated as CAVGGYTEAFF.

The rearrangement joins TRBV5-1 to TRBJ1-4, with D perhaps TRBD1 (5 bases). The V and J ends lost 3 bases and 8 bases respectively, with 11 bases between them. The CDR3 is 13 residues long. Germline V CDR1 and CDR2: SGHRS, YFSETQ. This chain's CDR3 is CASSSWGVEKLFF. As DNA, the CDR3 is TGCGCCAGCAGCTCCTGGGGGGTCGAAAAACTGTTTTTT.

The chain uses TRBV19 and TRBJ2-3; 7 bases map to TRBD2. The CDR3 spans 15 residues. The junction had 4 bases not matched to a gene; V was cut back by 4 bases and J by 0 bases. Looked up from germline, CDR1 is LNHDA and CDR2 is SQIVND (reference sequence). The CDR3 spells CASSTLAVSTDTQYF. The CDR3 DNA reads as TGTGCCAGTAGTACCCTAGCGGTTAGCACAGATACGCAGTATTTT.

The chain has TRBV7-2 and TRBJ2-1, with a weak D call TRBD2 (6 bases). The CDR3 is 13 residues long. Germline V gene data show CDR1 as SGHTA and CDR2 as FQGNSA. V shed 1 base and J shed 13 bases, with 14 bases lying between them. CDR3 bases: TGTGCCAGCAGCTTAGAGTGGGGGGTTGGCCAGTTCTTC. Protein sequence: CASSLEWGVGQFF.

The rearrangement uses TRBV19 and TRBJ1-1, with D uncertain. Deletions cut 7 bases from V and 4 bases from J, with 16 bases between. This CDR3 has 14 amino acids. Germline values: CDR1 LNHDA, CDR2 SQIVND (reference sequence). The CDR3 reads CASTSGREGTEAFF. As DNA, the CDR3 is TGTGCCAGTACGAGCGGGCGGGAGGGCACTGAAGCTTTCTTT. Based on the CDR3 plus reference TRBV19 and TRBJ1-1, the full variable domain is DGGITQSPKYLFRKEGQNVTLSCEQNLNHDAMYWYRQDPGQGLRLIYYSQIVNDFQKGDIAEGYSVSREKKESFPLTVTSAQKNPTAFYLCASTSGREGTEAFFGQGTRLTVV.

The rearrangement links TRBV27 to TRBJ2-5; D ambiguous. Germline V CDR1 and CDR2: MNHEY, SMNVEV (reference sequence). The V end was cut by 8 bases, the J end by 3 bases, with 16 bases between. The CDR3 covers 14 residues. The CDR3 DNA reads TGTGCCAGCTCCCTTGGCCGTGTGAAAGAGACCCAGTACTTC. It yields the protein CASSLGRVKETQYF.

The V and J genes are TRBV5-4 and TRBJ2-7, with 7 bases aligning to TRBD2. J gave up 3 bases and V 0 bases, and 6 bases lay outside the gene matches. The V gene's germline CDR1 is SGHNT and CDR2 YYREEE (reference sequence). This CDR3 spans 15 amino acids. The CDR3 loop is CASSLEAGLFYEQYF. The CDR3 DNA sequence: TGTGCCAGCAGCTTGGAGGCGGGACTATTCTACGAGCAGTACTTC.

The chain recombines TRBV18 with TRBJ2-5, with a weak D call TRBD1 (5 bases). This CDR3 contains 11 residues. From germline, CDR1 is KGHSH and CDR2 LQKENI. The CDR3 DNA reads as TGTGCTTCGAGACAGAAAGAGACCCAGTACTTC. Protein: CASRQKETQYF.

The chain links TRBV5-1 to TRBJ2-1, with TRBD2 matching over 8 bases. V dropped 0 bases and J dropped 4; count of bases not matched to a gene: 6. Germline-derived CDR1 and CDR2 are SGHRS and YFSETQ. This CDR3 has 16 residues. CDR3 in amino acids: CASSLAPASGYNEQFF. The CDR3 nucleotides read TGCGCCAGCAGCTTGGCCCCGGCTAGCGGGTACAATGAGCAGTTCTTC.

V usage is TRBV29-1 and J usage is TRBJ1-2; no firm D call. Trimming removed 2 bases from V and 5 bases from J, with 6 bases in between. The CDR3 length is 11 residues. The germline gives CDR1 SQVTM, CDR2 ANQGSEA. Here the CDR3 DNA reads TGCAGCGTTGAAACAAATTATGGCTACACCTTC. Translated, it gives CSVETNYGYTF.